Presented here are 25 T cell receptor beta chains from one specimen sequenced in a study of cytomegalovirus exposure and HLA in healthy donors. The PCR contained 60 Vbeta and 13 Jbeta primers. The assay was immunoSEQ multiplex PCR, and TCRdb's table has in-frame clones only and misses some. The sample yields roughly 140,000 clones, 60% to 80% seen once. The sample comprised PBMCs. Receptors originate from a male donor in good health and CMV-seronegative.

V usage is TRBV2 and J usage is TRBJ1-4; D perhaps matches TRBD1 (5 bases). Germline V lookup: CDR1 SNHLY, CDR2 FYNNEI. The CDR3 runs 13 residues. V lost 11 bases, J lost 3 bases, and 13 bases lay in between. This CDR3 is CAGGGAANEKLFF. As DNA, the CDR3 is TGTGCCGGTGGAGGGGCGGCTAATGAAAAACTGTTTTTT.

This clone came up once. The chain recombines TRBV30 with TRBJ2-3; D is undetermined. Germline V lookup: CDR1 GTSNPN, CDR2 SVGIG (reference sequence). Trimming left V 2 bases short and J 4 bases short, with 16 bases between. The CDR3 length is 15 residues. The CDR3 coding sequence is TGTGCCTGGAGTCTGAGGAGCTTTGGTGCAGATACGCAGTATTTT. As protein: CAWSLRSFGADTQYF. Variable domain in full (rest from reference TRBV30 and TRBJ2-3): SQTIHQWPATLVQPVGSPLSLECTVEGTSNPNLYWYRQAAGRGLQLLFYSVGIGQISSEVPQNLSASRPQDRQFILSSKKLLLSDSGFYLCAWSLRSFGADTQYFGPGTRLTVL.

The gene calls are TRBV5-4 and TRBJ2-7; 9 bases are shared with TRBD1. Trimming at V came to 4 bases and at J to 6 bases, leaving 8 bases not matched to a gene. The CDR3 spans 14 residues. Germline V gives CDR1 SGHNT, CDR2 YYREEE (reference sequence). CDR3 DNA: TGTGCCAGCAGCCCGGGGGGACAGGGACTCGAGCAGTACTTC. Translation gives CASSPGGQGLEQYF.

The genes are TRBV18 and TRBJ2-7; 9 nucleotides match TRBD1. J lost 5 bases, V lost 4 bases, and 9 bases had no gene match. The CDR3 runs to 15 residues. CDR1 and CDR2 (germline): KGHSH, LQKENI. The CDR3 DNA reads as TGTGCCAGCTCACAATCCGGGACAGGGTACCACGAGCAGTACTTC. Its translation is CASSQSGTGYHEQYF.

The rearrangement links TRBV18 to TRBJ1-1, with D hard to call. The V and J ends lost 6 bases and 4 bases respectively, with 18 bases between them. Germline CDR1 is KGHSH and CDR2 is LQKENI. The CDR3 is 15 amino acids. The CDR3 here is CASSRIRVEGTEAFF. Written as DNA, the CDR3 is TGTGCCAGCTCCCGCATAAGGGTGGAGGGCACTGAAGCTTTCTTT.

The chain uses TRBV2 and TRBJ1-1; possibly TRBD1 for D (6 bases). V gave up 4 bases and J gave up 6 bases, with 12 bases separating them. The germline CDR1 and CDR2 sequences are SNHLY and FYNNEI. The CDR3 totals 13 residues. CDR3 nucleotide sequence: TGTGCCAGCAGTGGAAACAGGGAGTCTGAAGCTTTCTTT. It encodes CASSGNRESEAFF. Full variable domain (rest looked up from reference TRBV2 and TRBJ1-1): EPEVTQTPSHQVTQMGQEVILRCVPISNHLYFYWYRQILGQKVEFLVSFYNNEISEKSEIFDDQFSVERPDGSNFTLKIRSTKLEDSAMYFCASSGNRESEAFFGQGTRLTVV.

This clone turned up a few times. The J gene is TRBJ2-5, the V gene TRBV2; 8 nucleotides line up with TRBD1. CDR3 length: 16 residues. Germline loops: CDR1 SNHLY, CDR2 FYNNEI. Unmatched junction bases numbered 12, after V lost 5 bases and J lost 4 bases. The CDR3 loop is CASSLTPLTGVETQYF. Written as DNA, the CDR3 is TGTGCCAGCAGTCTCACCCCCTTGACAGGGGTAGAGACCCAGTACTTC.

The chain recombines TRBV7-9 with TRBJ2-3; TRBD2 matches at 11 bases. J lost 2 bases, V lost 6 bases, and 4 bases had no gene match. Germline-derived CDR1 and CDR2 are SEHNR and FQNEAQ (reference sequence). The CDR3 is made up of 15 amino acids. The CDR3 spells CASSTTSGATDTQYF. The CDR3, as DNA: TGTGCCAGCAGTACGACTAGCGGGGCCACAGATACGCAGTATTTT.

The chain joins TRBV2 to TRBJ2-2, with 7 bases matching TRBD1. The CDR3 sequence is 16 residues long. The germline V gene has CDR1 SNHLY and CDR2 FYNNEI. The trim removed 5 bases at V and 1 base at J, leaving 7 bases unmatched. This CDR3 is CASSSGQVLNTGELFF. The CDR3 coding sequence is TGTGCCAGCAGTTCCGGACAGGTCTTGAACACCGGGGAGCTGTTTTTT.

V usage is TRBV27 and J usage is TRBJ2-1; 10 bases line up with TRBD2. V lost 5 bases to trimming and J lost 3 bases; unmatched junction nucleotides: 22. Per the germline V gene, CDR1 is MNHEY and CDR2 is SMNVEV (reference sequence). There are 21 residues in the CDR3. CDR3 residues: CASSLGVGLAGVIGLYNEQFF. Here the CDR3 DNA reads TGTGCCAGCAGTCTAGGGGTTGGGCTAGCGGGAGTGATTGGGCTCTACAATGAGCAGTTCTTC.

V and J are TRBV25-1 and TRBJ2-3; the match to TRBD1 covers 8 bases. The germline V gene has CDR1 MGHDK and CDR2 SYGVNS. The CDR3 contains 14 residues. The V segment lost 6 bases and the J segment 3 bases; nucleotides outside the gene matches: 5. The DNA for the CDR3 is TGTGCCAGCAGCGGACAGGGCAGAACAGATACGCAGTATTTT. Protein product: CASSGQGRTDTQYF.

The chain links TRBV13 to TRBJ1-6, with unresolved D. The germline V gene encodes CDR1 PRHDT and CDR2 FYEKMQ (reference sequence). This CDR3 has 14 residues. The ends were cut back, 10 bases at V and 0 bases at J, with 10 bases in the middle. The CDR3 here is CATTEFSYNSPLHF. The CDR3 DNA reads TGTGCCACCACGGAGTTCTCCTATAATTCACCCCTCCACTTT.

The chain has TRBV18 and TRBJ1-1, with TRBD1 matching over 10 bases. J gave up 2 bases and V 5 bases, and 8 bases lay outside the gene matches. In germline, CDR1 is KGHSH, CDR2 LQKENI. This CDR3 comprises 16 residues. CDR3 sequence reads: CASSISETGGNTEAFF. The CDR3 DNA follows: TGTGCCAGCTCAATATCCGAGACAGGGGGCAACACTGAAGCTTTCTTT. The full variable domain, in which reference TRBV18 and TRBJ1-1 provide the parts outside the CDR3, is NAGVMQNPRHLVRRRGQEARLRCSPMKGHSHVYWYRQLPEEGLKFMVYLQKENIIDESGMPKERFSAEFPKEGPSILRIQQVVRGDSAAYFCASSISETGGNTEAFFGQGTRLTVV.

This clone was seen more than once but under ten times. This chain links TRBV2 with TRBJ1-5; D gene unclear. Germline lookup yields CDR1 SNHLY and CDR2 FYNNEI. This CDR3 contains 13 residues. Trimming pared 7 bases from V and 0 bases from J, leaving 7 bases between. The DNA of the CDR3 is TGTGCCAGCAATCAGGATAGCAATCAGCCCCAGCATTTT. Amino acids: CASNQDSNQPQHF. Filled out from reference TRBV2 and TRBJ1-5, the complete variable domain reads EPEVTQTPSHQVTQMGQEVILRCVPISNHLYFYWYRQILGQKVEFLVSFYNNEISEKSEIFDDQFSVERPDGSNFTLKIRSTKLEDSAMYFCASNQDSNQPQHFGDGTRLSIL.

The chain has TRBV6-5 and TRBJ1-1; D perhaps matches TRBD1 (5 bases). CDR3 length: 15 residues. Deletions cut 0 bases from V and 1 base from J, with 9 bases between. Germline assignment: CDR1 MNHEY and CDR2 SVGAGI. The CDR3 DNA reads TGTGCCAGCAGTTACTCGGGGCAGGCGAACACTGAAGCTTTCTTT. It codes for CASSYSGQANTEAFF.

V gene TRBV6-5 combines with J gene TRBJ1-4, with 8 bases identical to TRBD1. The length of the CDR3 is 15 residues. Germline values: CDR1 MNHEY, CDR2 SVGAGI. V dropped 4 bases and J dropped 3; count of bases not matched to a gene: 4. CDR3 residues: CASSFQGAANEKLFF. The CDR3 coding sequence is TGTGCCAGCAGTTTCCAGGGGGCGGCTAATGAAAAACTGTTTTTT.

The V call is TRBV4-3, the J call TRBJ1-1, with D uncertain. The V gene lost 1 base and the J gene lost 1 base, with 4 bases spanning the gap. This CDR3 region has 13 residues. Germline V gene lookup returns CDR1 LGHNA and CDR2 YSLEER. The CDR3 nucleotides are TGCGCCAGCAGCCAAGTAGCGAACACTGAAGCTTTCTTT. The encoded protein is CASSQVANTEAFF.

The V and J genes are TRBV5-6 and TRBJ2-5; TRBD2 aligns across 7 bases. J gave up 10 bases and V 1 base, and 16 bases lay outside the gene matches. The CDR3 length is 16 residues. The germline gives CDR1 SGHDT, CDR2 YYEEEE. The CDR3 DNA reads as TGTGCCAGCAGCTTGAGTAGTCGATCCAGCCGGGGGGACCAGTACTTC. It yields the protein CASSLSSRSSRGDQYF.

The chain joins TRBV5-6 to TRBJ1-1, with TRBD1 matching 7 bases. This CDR3 has 16 residues. CDR1 is SGHDT and CDR2 is YYEEEE in the germline V gene. V shed 4 bases, J shed 7 bases, and the junction held 16 bases outside the gene matches. CDR3 coding DNA: TGTGCCAGCAGCCGAATACAGGGGTCCCTTGGGAATGAAGCTTTCTTT. It specifies CASSRIQGSLGNEAFF. Drawing the rest from reference TRBV5-6 and TRBJ1-1, the complete variable domain is DAGVTQSPTHLIKTRGQQVTLRCSPKSGHDTVSWYQQALGQGPQFIFQYYEEEERQRGNFPDRFSGHQFPNYSSELNVNALLLGDSALYLCASSRIQGSLGNEAFFGQGTRLTVV.

The rearrangement uses TRBV6-4 and TRBJ2-3; weak D call: TRBD2 (5 bases). This CDR3 spans 14 amino acids. Germline-derived CDR1 and CDR2 are MRHNA and SNTAGT. V lost 3 bases and J lost 0, with 7 bases in between. CDR3 amino acids: CASSERASTDTQYF. CDR3 sequence (DNA): TGTGCCAGCAGTGAGCGGGCTAGCACAGATACGCAGTATTTT.

V gene TRBV14 combines with J gene TRBJ2-5; D is unclear. This CDR3 has 16 residues. Trimming cost V 0 bases and J 2 bases, with 13 bases left between them. Germline lookup yields CDR1 SGHDN and CDR2 FVKESK. CDR3 DNA: TGTGCCAGCAGCCAAGATGCGGCGAACTTACAAGAGACCCAGTACTTC. Protein: CASSQDAANLQETQYF.

This CDR3 is CASSPPLGALGNTIYF. The CDR3, as DNA: TGTGCCAGCAGCCCCCCTCTAGGGGCGCTTGGAAACACCATATATTTT. J is TRBJ1-3 and V is TRBV11-2; TRBD1 is a possible D gene (5 bases). Germline CDR1 SGHAT, CDR2 FQNNGV. This CDR3 contains 16 residues. The ends were cut back, 5 bases at V and 3 bases at J, with 17 bases in the middle.

The chain couples TRBV6-5 to TRBJ1-5, with 8 bases matching TRBD1. Germline trimming cut 6 bases from V and 5 bases from J; bases unmatched to any gene: 6. This CDR3 region has 14 residues. Germline CDR1 reads MNHEY; CDR2 reads SVGAGI. The DNA of the CDR3 is TGTGCCAGCAGCCCACAGGGGGGTTATCAGCCCCAGCATTTT. Its protein is CASSPQGGYQPQHF.

The gene calls are TRBV25-1 and TRBJ1-2; D perhaps matches TRBD1 (6 bases). Trimming removed 8 bases at V and 2 bases at J, with 21 bases between. This CDR3 has 16 amino acids. Germline CDR1 reads MGHDK; CDR2 reads SYGVNS. CDR3 sequence: CASANTGPHSNYGYTF. The CDR3 region has the DNA TGTGCCAGCGCTAACACAGGGCCCCATTCCAACTATGGCTACACCTTC.

The chain has TRBV5-1 and TRBJ2-5; 7 positions match TRBD2. With 1 base clipped from V and 0 bases from J, the junction kept 6 bases outside the gene matches. CDR3 length equals 16 residues. Germline V CDR1 and CDR2: SGHRS, YFSETQ. This CDR3 is CASSLLSGADQETQYF. The CDR3 bases are TGCGCCAGCAGCTTGTTAAGCGGGGCAGACCAAGAGACCCAGTACTTC.